These T cell receptor beta chains were read from a single sample in a study of blood T cell repertoires in COVID-19. The protocol was immunoSEQ multiplex PCR, while the TCRdb copy is restricted to in-frame clones and leaves out a portion. The table records approximately 300,000 clones, around 90% of them present only once. Sequencing input: peripheral blood. All receptors come from a woman in her forties with COVID-19, enrolled during active disease. Each CDR3 is given with its conserved first and last residue. D genes are given only for firm matches. The listing skips clone size in some rows; elsewhere it reads once, few, many or a size class.

clone_size: .
d_call: TRBD1
v_call: TRBV5-4
j_call: TRBJ2-6
cdr3_nt: TGTGCCAGCAGCCCCGGGACAGCCTCTGGGGCCAACGTCCTGACTTTC
cdr3_aa: CASSPGTASGANVLTF

clone_size: .
d_call: TRBD1
v_call: TRBV19
j_call: TRBJ2-7
cdr3_nt: TGTGCCAGTACCGGGACAGGGGCCTACGAGCAGTACTTC
cdr3_aa: CASTGTGAYEQYF

clone_size: .
d_call: TRBD1
v_call: TRBV30
j_call: TRBJ1-1
cdr3_nt: TGTGCCTGGAGTGTACAAGGGGGCGTCGGGGACACTGAAGCTTTCTTT
cdr3_aa: CAWSVQGGVGDTEAFF

clone_size: once
d_call: TRBD1
v_call: TRBV10-3
j_call: TRBJ1-6
cdr3_nt: TGTGCCATCAGTTCATCAGGGGGCGCAGGTAATTCACCCCTCCACTTT
cdr3_aa: CAISSSGGAGNSPLHF

clone_size: .
d_call: TRBD2
v_call: TRBV6-6
j_call: TRBJ2-6
cdr3_nt: TGTGCCAGCAGCCGAATGCAAGCGGGAGGCTCTGGGGCCAACGTCCTGACTTTC
cdr3_aa: CASSRMQAGGSGANVLTF

clone_size: .
d_call: TRBD1
v_call: TRBV5-8
j_call: TRBJ1-1
cdr3_nt: TGTGCCAGCAGCTTGGGGCGGACAGGGCAATCTGGTGAAGCTTTCTTT
cdr3_aa: CASSLGRTGQSGEAFF

clone_size: few
d_call: TRBD2
v_call: TRBV3-1/TRBV3-2
j_call: TRBJ2-3
cdr3_nt: TGTGCCAGCAGCCAAGTCTTAGCGGGGGGCACAGATACGCAGTATTTT
cdr3_aa: CASSQVLAGGTDTQYF

clone_size: .
d_call: .
v_call: TRBV5-8
j_call: TRBJ2-1
cdr3_nt: TGTGCCAGCAGCTCCCTCGGGAGACAAGCGTTTTACAATGAGCAGTTCTTC
cdr3_aa: CASSSLGRQAFYNEQFF

clone_size: .
d_call: .
v_call: TRBV4-1
j_call: TRBJ2-7
cdr3_nt: TGCGCCAGCAGCCAAGGGACATACTACGAGCAGTACTTC
cdr3_aa: CASSQGTYYEQYF

clone_size: .
d_call: .
v_call: TRBV5-1
j_call: TRBJ1-1
cdr3_nt: TGCGCCAGCAGCTTGGTGGCAGGGGCCGGCACTGAAGCTTTCTTT
cdr3_aa: CASSLVAGAGTEAFF

clone_size: .
d_call: .
v_call: TRBV28
j_call: TRBJ2-5
cdr3_nt: TGTGCCAGCAGTTTGACGGGGGGCAGAGAGACCCAGTACTTC
cdr3_aa: CASSLTGGRETQYF

clone_size: .
d_call: .
v_call: TRBV12-2
j_call: TRBJ1-1
cdr3_nt: TGTGCAAGTCGATGGGACAGCAGGGGGAACACTGAAGCTTTCTTT
cdr3_aa: CASRWDSRGNTEAFF

clone_size: .
d_call: TRBD2
v_call: TRBV7-2
j_call: TRBJ2-3
cdr3_nt: TGTGCCAGCAGATTAGCGGGAGGGGCCGATACGCAGTATTTT
cdr3_aa: CASRLAGGADTQYF

clone_size: .
d_call: TRBD1
v_call: TRBV5-4
j_call: TRBJ1-6
cdr3_nt: TGTGCCAGCAGATTGACAGGGATTAATTCACCCCTCCACTTT
cdr3_aa: CASRLTGINSPLHF

clone_size: once
d_call: .
v_call: TRBV28
j_call: TRBJ1-1
cdr3_nt: TGTGCCAGCAGTCGAGGGACATTCGGCGACACTGAAGCTTTCTTT
cdr3_aa: CASSRGTFGDTEAFF

clone_size: .
d_call: .
v_call: TRBV28
j_call: TRBJ1-1
cdr3_nt: TGTGCCAGCAGTTTACAGGTCAACACTGAAGCTTTCTTT
cdr3_aa: CASSLQVNTEAFF

clone_size: .
d_call: .
v_call: TRBV6-5
j_call: TRBJ1-1
cdr3_nt: TGTGCCAGCAGTTCCCTGGACATCACTGAAGCTTTCTTT
cdr3_aa: CASSSLDITEAFF

clone_size: .
d_call: .
v_call: TRBV6-1
j_call: TRBJ2-3
cdr3_nt: TGTGCCAGCAGTGAAACGGTCGGCGGAGGGGATACGCAGTATTTT
cdr3_aa: CASSETVGGGDTQYF

clone_size: .
d_call: .
v_call: TRBV24-1
j_call: TRBJ1-1
cdr3_nt: TGTGCCACCAGTGATCCCCGGGGGGAAGAGACTGAAGCTTTCTTT
cdr3_aa: CATSDPRGEETEAFF

clone_size: .
d_call: .
v_call: TRBV10-3
j_call: TRBJ2-1
cdr3_nt: TGTGCCATCAGTGAGGGGGGAGGCCGGCGAAATGAGCAGTTCTTC
cdr3_aa: CAISEGGGRRNEQFF

clone_size: few
d_call: .
v_call: TRBV11-3
j_call: TRBJ2-7
cdr3_nt: TGTGCCAGCAGCTATCGGGGGGCTAGTGAGCAGTACTTC
cdr3_aa: CASSYRGASEQYF

clone_size: .
d_call: TRBD2
v_call: TRBV9
j_call: TRBJ2-5
cdr3_nt: TGTGCCAGCAGCAAGCGGGAGGGGGTGTCTGAGACCCAGTACTTC
cdr3_aa: CASSKREGVSETQYF

clone_size: once
d_call: .
v_call: TRBV3-1/TRBV3-2
j_call: TRBJ2-4
cdr3_nt: TGTGCCAGCAGCCACGGACAGGCCAAAAACATTCAGTACTTC
cdr3_aa: CASSHGQAKNIQYF

clone_size: once
d_call: TRBD1
v_call: TRBV6-5
j_call: TRBJ1-4
cdr3_nt: TGTGCCAGCAGATTCGACAGGGGTGGAGAAAAACTGTTTTTT
cdr3_aa: CASRFDRGGEKLFF

clone_size: once
d_call: .
v_call: TRBV2
j_call: TRBJ1-2
cdr3_nt: TGTGCCAGCAGTGAAAGTAGGGGATATGGCTACACCTTC
cdr3_aa: CASSESRGYGYTF

clone_size: .
d_call: TRBD2
v_call: TRBV28
j_call: TRBJ2-3
cdr3_nt: TGTGCCAGCGAAACCGGACTAGCGGGAGGGGGAGATACGCAGTATTTT
cdr3_aa: CASETGLAGGGDTQYF

clone_size: .
d_call: .
v_call: TRBV5-1
j_call: TRBJ1-1
cdr3_nt: TGCGCCAGCAGCGTGGTAGAGGAGGACACTGAAGCTTTCTTT
cdr3_aa: CASSVVEEDTEAFF

clone_size: .
d_call: .
v_call: TRBV4-1
j_call: TRBJ1-1
cdr3_nt: TGCGCCAGCAGCCAAGGTGACAATAATTTTCCGACTGAAGCTTTCTTT
cdr3_aa: CASSQGDNNFPTEAFF

clone_size: .
d_call: .
v_call: TRBV4-1
j_call: TRBJ1-4
cdr3_nt: TGCGCCAGCAGCCAAGTGATGGCTGAAAAACTGTTTTTT
cdr3_aa: CASSQVMAEKLFF

clone_size: .
d_call: TRBD1
v_call: TRBV9
j_call: TRBJ1-1
cdr3_nt: TGTGCCAGCAGCGCAGGGGGGCCCACTGAAGCTTTCTTT
cdr3_aa: CASSAGGPTEAFF

clone_size: .
d_call: TRBD1
v_call: TRBV2
j_call: TRBJ1-2
cdr3_nt: TGTGCCAGCCGAACAGGGGGAGCTAACTATGGCTACACCTTC
cdr3_aa: CASRTGGANYGYTF

clone_size: .
d_call: TRBD2
v_call: TRBV7-2
j_call: TRBJ2-2
cdr3_nt: TGTGCCAGCTCGGGGGGGGCCACCGGGGAGCTGTTTTTT
cdr3_aa: CASSGGATGELFF

clone_size: .
d_call: TRBD2
v_call: TRBV7-2
j_call: TRBJ2-7
cdr3_nt: TGTGCCAGCAGCCTCCAGGCTAGCGGGAAAAGGGAGCAGTACTTC
cdr3_aa: CASSLQASGKREQYF

clone_size: .
d_call: .
v_call: TRBV5-5
j_call: TRBJ2-2
cdr3_nt: TGTGCCAGCAGCTTGGTTGGGGGCTATACCGGGGAGCTGTTTTTT
cdr3_aa: CASSLVGGYTGELFF

clone_size: once
d_call: TRBD1
v_call: TRBV2
j_call: TRBJ1-6
cdr3_nt: TGTGCCAGCAGTGAAGGGGGGACAGGGGGGACACCCCTCCACTTT
cdr3_aa: CASSEGGTGGTPLHF

clone_size: .
d_call: TRBD1
v_call: TRBV6-5
j_call: TRBJ1-5
cdr3_nt: TGTGCCAGCAGTCTCGACAGGGGGAGCAATCAGCCCCAGCATTTT
cdr3_aa: CASSLDRGSNQPQHF

clone_size: .
d_call: .
v_call: TRBV14
j_call: TRBJ2-2
cdr3_nt: TGTGCCAGCAGCCAAGAATATCCGTCCAGGCCAGCCGGGGAGCTGTTTTTT
cdr3_aa: CASSQEYPSRPAGELFF

clone_size: .
d_call: .
v_call: TRBV25-1
j_call: TRBJ1-2
cdr3_nt: TGTGCCAGCAGTGAATACGGGGGGGCCAACTATGGCTACACCTTC
cdr3_aa: CASSEYGGANYGYTF

clone_size: .
d_call: TRBD1
v_call: TRBV7-9
j_call: TRBJ2-1
cdr3_nt: TGTGCCAGCAGCTTGGGCGGGACAGGGGCCAATGAGCAGTTCTTC
cdr3_aa: CASSLGGTGANEQFF

clone_size: .
d_call: TRBD2
v_call: TRBV30
j_call: TRBJ2-7
cdr3_nt: TGTACCTGGAGTGTAATGGGGGGGACCTACGAGCAGTACTTC
cdr3_aa: CTWSVMGGTYEQYF

clone_size: medium-sized
d_call: .
v_call: TRBV7-6
j_call: TRBJ2-6
cdr3_nt: TGTGCCAGCAGCTTGGGGGGTACTGGGGCCAACGTCCTGACTTTC
cdr3_aa: CASSLGGTGANVLTF

clone_size: .
d_call: TRBD2
v_call: TRBV3-1/TRBV3-2
j_call: TRBJ2-5
cdr3_nt: TGTGCCAGCAGCCAAGATCCCGGGACTAGCGGGCGAGAGACCCAGTACTTC
cdr3_aa: CASSQDPGTSGRETQYF

clone_size: .
d_call: TRBD1
v_call: TRBV4-3
j_call: TRBJ1-2
cdr3_nt: TGCGCCAGCAGCCTCTCACACAGGGGGCAGGGCTATGGCTACACCTTC
cdr3_aa: CASSLSHRGQGYGYTF

clone_size: once
d_call: .
v_call: TRBV5-1
j_call: TRBJ2-7
cdr3_nt: TGCGCCAGCTGTCGGGGAGACCCCGGGGAGCAGTACTTC
cdr3_aa: CASCRGDPGEQYF

clone_size: .
d_call: .
v_call: TRBV4-3
j_call: TRBJ1-6
cdr3_nt: TGCGCCAGCAGCCAAGAGTACAGGACGGCAAATTCACCCCTCCACTTT
cdr3_aa: CASSQEYRTANSPLHF

clone_size: .
d_call: .
v_call: TRBV30
j_call: TRBJ1-1
cdr3_nt: TGTGCCTGGAGTGTACAGTCGAACACTGAAGCTTTCTTT
cdr3_aa: CAWSVQSNTEAFF

clone_size: .
d_call: .
v_call: TRBV6-5
j_call: TRBJ1-1
cdr3_nt: TGTGCCAGCAGCTCCCAGGGGAACACTGAAGCTTTCTTT
cdr3_aa: CASSSQGNTEAFF

clone_size: .
d_call: .
v_call: TRBV27
j_call: TRBJ2-7
cdr3_nt: TGTGCCAGCAGTTCAGCCACACTACCATACGAGCAGTACTTC
cdr3_aa: CASSSATLPYEQYF

clone_size: .
d_call: .
v_call: TRBV27
j_call: TRBJ2-1
cdr3_nt: TGTGCCAGCAGTTTAGAGACTAGCAATGAGCAGTTCTTC
cdr3_aa: CASSLETSNEQFF

clone_size: .
d_call: .
v_call: TRBV7-3
j_call: TRBJ1-6
cdr3_nt: TGTGCCAGCAGCTTAGAATGGACAGCACCCCTCCACTTT
cdr3_aa: CASSLEWTAPLHF

clone_size: .
d_call: .
v_call: TRBV28
j_call: TRBJ2-7
cdr3_nt: TGTGCCAGCAGTTTAAGGGGCGAGCAGTACTTC
cdr3_aa: CASSLRGEQYF

clone_size: .
d_call: .
v_call: TRBV19
j_call: TRBJ2-1
cdr3_nt: TGTGCCAGTAGTACGGCGGGGCCAGCTAGGCAGTTCTTC
cdr3_aa: CASSTAGPARQFF

clone_size: .
d_call: .
v_call: TRBV5-6
j_call: TRBJ1-5
cdr3_nt: TGTGCCAGCAGCCGCCGGGACACTGAAGGTCAGCCCCAGCATTTT
cdr3_aa: CASSRRDTEGQPQHF

clone_size: .
d_call: TRBD1
v_call: TRBV7-9
j_call: TRBJ2-3
cdr3_nt: TGTGCCAGCAGCTTTATACAGGGGGCTGGGGATTTT
cdr3_aa: CASSFIQGAGDF

clone_size: .
d_call: .
v_call: TRBV6-2/TRBV6-3
j_call: TRBJ1-5
cdr3_nt: TGTGCCAGCAGTTCGCTGGCAGGGGCTAGCAATCAGCCCCAGCATTTT
cdr3_aa: CASSSLAGASNQPQHF

clone_size: .
d_call: TRBD1
v_call: TRBV19
j_call: TRBJ1-1
cdr3_nt: TGTGCCAGTAGTATCGACAGGGTGAACACTGAAGCTTTCTTT
cdr3_aa: CASSIDRVNTEAFF

clone_size: .
d_call: TRBD1
v_call: TRBV7-8
j_call: TRBJ1-4
cdr3_nt: TGTGCCAGCAGCTCCGGGACAGATAATGAAAAACTGTTTTTT
cdr3_aa: CASSSGTDNEKLFF

clone_size: .
d_call: .
v_call: TRBV9
j_call: TRBJ1-1
cdr3_nt: TGTGCCAGCAGCGTCCCCAACAGTCCGGTATTT
cdr3_aa: CASSVPNSPVF

clone_size: .
d_call: TRBD2
v_call: TRBV6-4
j_call: TRBJ2-1
cdr3_nt: TGTGCCAGCAGTGACGAATCAACCCCGGGACTAGCGGGGGGGCCTGGTTACAATGAGCAGTTCTTC
cdr3_aa: CASSDESTPGLAGGPGYNEQFF

clone_size: .
d_call: TRBD1
v_call: TRBV27
j_call: TRBJ2-5
cdr3_nt: TGTGCCAGCAGGACGGGAAAGGCAGGGGGAGAGACCCAGTACTTC
cdr3_aa: CASRTGKAGGETQYF